This TCR beta chain was sequenced for a study of blood T cell repertoires in COVID-19. Participants were aged roughly 18 to 90 years from roughly 26 US areas. TCRdb's table, derived via immunoSEQ multiplex PCR, lists solely in-frame clones and lacks some. This table holds about 310,000 clones, 90% found once. This CDR3 contains 16 residues. V was shortened by 3 bases and J by 0 bases, with 11 bases between the two germline ends. Germline lookup yields CDR1 KGHSH and CDR2 LQKENI. The source material was PBMCs or T cells enriched from blood (not recorded which). The clonotype was recovered from a woman aged 18-29 years with acute COVID-19. This chain connects TRBV18 to TRBJ2-2; D is possibly TRBD1 (6 bases). CDR3 in amino acids: CASSPTGSANTGELFF. The CDR3 DNA reads as TGTGCCAGCTCACCTACAGGGAGCGCGAACACCGGGGAGCTGTTTTTT.